The clone carrying this T cell receptor (beta chain) was counted once. Its specificity is not known. The table came from immunoSEQ multiplex PCR; TCRdb's copy has only in-frame clones and leaves some out. The sample lists 70,000 to 75,000 clones; 94% were seen once. The data were taken from a study of cytomegalovirus exposure and HLA in healthy donors. Looking at the study overall: The 95 to 150 validation repertoires used the same platform as the 650 to 750 first-cohort repertoires, a later analysis reported. Study results and limitations: Usually a TCR sequence was rare, but some public TCRs were found in many donors. Three chains linked to CMV were shown in vitro to be specific for CMV antigens.

The CDR3 runs to 16 residues. The germline gives CDR1 MNHEY, CDR2 SMNVEV (reference sequence). Trimming shortened V by 2 bases and J by 0 bases, and 8 bases separated the two germline ends. The material sequenced was PBMCs. This receptor was taken from a woman under 30 in good health and CMV-seropositive. The genes are TRBV27 and TRBJ2-6; D unclear. The chain's CDR3 is CASSLTVTSGANVLTF. The DNA of the CDR3 is TGTGCCAGCAGTTTAACAGTTACCTCTGGGGCCAACGTCCTGACTTTC.